Listed below are T cell receptor beta chains from one sample, sequenced in a study of OX40 agonist ivuxolimab in advanced cancers. Only in-frame clones appear in the TCRdb table, and some are missing; sequencing was by immunoSEQ multiplex PCR. Here the sample spans 60,000 or so clones, about 90% being singletons. The sequencing here drew on CD4+ or CD8+ T cells sorted from blood, taken in a trial of the OX40 agonist ivuxolimab. Source of these receptors: an adult with an advanced solid tumor such as melanoma, head and neck, liver or kidney cancer. The CDR3 runs from the conserved cysteine through the conserved F or W. The order of the fields is D gene, clone size, J gene, V gene, CDR3 DNA, CDR3 protein. The D gene is left open where the match is weak. Some rows mark clone size as missing; the rest say once, few, many or name a class of expanded clone.

TRBD2 . TRBJ2-1 TRBV5-1 TGCGCCAGCAGCTTACTAGCGGGAGGGCTGGATGAGCAGTTCTTC CASSLLAGGLDEQFF
TRBD1 . TRBJ1-2 TRBV7-9 TGTGCCAGCAGCCCCGGGACAGATCTATCCGGCTACACCTTC CASSPGTDLSGYTF
. . TRBJ2-1 TRBV27 TGTGCCAGCACTTTGGGCGGGACGACCTACAATGAGCAGTTCTTC CASTLGGTTYNEQFF
TRBD1 . TRBJ1-5 TRBV18 TGTGCCAGCTCAAGTACCGGGACAGTTGGAGATCAGCCCCAGCATTTT CASSSTGTVGDQPQHF
. . TRBJ2-3 TRBV6-6 TGTGCCAGCAGTTACGGCGGGGCTAACACAGATACGCAGTATTTT CASSYGGANTDTQYF
. once TRBJ1-5 TRBV27 TGTGCCAGCAGTCCCCCCGGGGATCAGCCCCAGCATTTT CASSPPGDQPQHF
. few TRBJ2-6 TRBV6-1 TGTGCCAGCAGTGAAGGGGTCTCTGGGGCCAACGTCCTGACTTTC CASSEGVSGANVLTF
. . TRBJ2-1 TRBV5-1 TGCGCCAGCAGCTTGTGGGACAATGAGCAGTTCTTC CASSLWDNEQFF
TRBD1 once TRBJ2-1 TRBV6-5 TGTGCCAGCAGTTACGCCTGGACAGGGGGCGCGAATGAGCAGTTCTTC CASSYAWTGGANEQFF
. many TRBJ2-6 TRBV6-4 TGTGCCAGCAGTGACTCAGTCGGGACTGGGGCCAACGTCCTGACTTTC CASSDSVGTGANVLTF
TRBD1 . TRBJ1-2 TRBV28 TGTGCCAGCAGACAACAGGGGTCTCTTGGCTACACCTTC CASRQQGSLGYTF
. . TRBJ2-1 TRBV28 TGTGCCAGCAGGGGTGGGGGGCTTCGAGATGAGCAGTTCTTC CASRGGGLRDEQFF
. . TRBJ1-1 TRBV5-6 TGTGCCAGCAGCTTGATGCTGACGGCGAACACTGAAGCTTTCTTT CASSLMLTANTEAFF
. . TRBJ2-3 TRBV6-5 TGTGCCAGCAGTTACCCAGATACGCAGTATTTT CASSYPDTQYF
TRBD1 . TRBJ1-5 TRBV7-9 TGTGCCAGCAGTCGCACAGGGACAGGGCAGCCCCAGCATTTT CASSRTGTGQPQHF
TRBD1 . TRBJ1-6 TRBV6-5 TGTGCCAGCAGTTACGACGGACAGGGTTCACCCCTCCACTTT CASSYDGQGSPLHF
TRBD1 . TRBJ1-1 TRBV6-1 TGTGCCAGCAGGGGGACAGGGGAATGGACTGAAGCTTTCTTT CASRGTGEWTEAFF
TRBD1 . TRBJ1-5 TRBV30 TGTGCCTGGGGACAGGGGCTAAGTCAGCCCCAGCATTTT CAWGQGLSQPQHF
TRBD1 . TRBJ2-7 TRBV28 TGTGCCAGCAGCCCTACAGGGGGCTCCGGGTACGAGCAGTACTTC CASSPTGGSGYEQYF
TRBD1 . TRBJ2-1 TRBV9 TGTGCCAGCAGCCCGCGGACAGGGAAGTCTTACAATGAGCAGTTCTTC CASSPRTGKSYNEQFF
. few TRBJ2-4 TRBV19 TGTGCCAGTAGTCCTAATCCGGAACTCAAAAACATTCAGTACTTC CASSPNPELKNIQYF
. . TRBJ1-5 TRBV2 TGTGCCAGCTACTCCGAGAAGGGTCAGCCCCAGCATTTT CASYSEKGQPQHF
. . TRBJ2-5 TRBV29-1 TGCAGCGGCCGACAGAGGCAGACCCAGTACTTC CSGRQRQTQYF
. . TRBJ2-3 TRBV11-2 TGTGCCAGCAGCTTAGGGGTCGGGGCTCCTAGCACAGATACGCAGTATTTT CASSLGVGAPSTDTQYF
TRBD1 . TRBJ1-1 TRBV6-5 TGTGCCAGCACCCCGGACAGGTTCGTCACTGAAGCTTTCTTT CASTPDRFVTEAFF
. . TRBJ1-2 TRBV6-1 TGTGCCAGCAGTGAGGCGGACACTAACTATGGCTACACCTTC CASSEADTNYGYTF
TRBD1 . TRBJ1-5 TRBV4-2 TGTGCCAGCAGCCACGGGGCAGGGGGTTACCCCCAGCATTTT CASSHGAGGYPQHF
. . TRBJ1-5 TRBV11-2 TGTGCCAGCAGCTTAGATTTGATGCAGAATCAGCCCCAGCATTTT CASSLDLMQNQPQHF
. once TRBJ1-5 TRBV4-3 TGCGCCAGCAGCCAAGAGTATGTGGGATACCAGCCCCAGCATTTT CASSQEYVGYQPQHF
TRBD1 . TRBJ2-3 TRBV10-1 TGCGCCAGCAGTGATGGTAAGACCAGAGACAGGGTCGAAGATACGCAGTATTTT CASSDGKTRDRVEDTQYF
. . TRBJ2-1 TRBV12-5 TGTGCTAGTGGTTTCCGGACCGTGTACAATGAGCAGTTCTTC CASGFRTVYNEQFF
. . TRBJ2-3 TRBV30 TGTGCCTGGAGCTTCCTAGGATTAAGCACAGATACGCAGTATTTT CAWSFLGLSTDTQYF